One sample yielded the 25 T cell receptor beta chains listed below, sequenced in a study of shared T cell receptors in the human thymus. Sequenced by immunoSEQ multiplex PCR; TCRdb stores in-frame clones only, minus some. The sample carries under 700,000 clones, roughly 74% recorded once. These data are also associated with another study on human thymus T cells.

Sequenced input: thymocytes. The source of these receptors is a boy less than two years old with a congenital heart defect.

This sequence joins TRBV5-1 and TRBJ2-7, with 11 bases matching TRBD2. The CDR3 length is 16 residues. Per the germline V gene, CDR1 is SGHRS and CDR2 is YFSETQ. The trim removed 5 bases at V and 5 bases at J, leaving 12 bases unmatched. CDR3 coding DNA: TGCGCCAGCAGAATCCTAGCGGGAGGAGGGTTTAACGAGCAGTACTTC. Its protein is CASRILAGGGFNEQYF.

The V gene is TRBV21-1, the J gene TRBJ2-7; TRBD2 was called by the table and not checked on the DNA. TRBV21-1 is a known pseudogene. The CDR3 length is 20 residues. The CDR3 bases are TGTGCCAGCAGCCCCGGACCGGAGACGCGAGGGGGGAGGGGGTCCTACGAGCAGTACTTC. It specifies CASSPGPETRGGRGSYEQYF.

This sequence joins TRBV5-8 and TRBJ1-3, with 7 bases that match TRBD1. Losses at the gene ends were 4 bases for V and 3 bases for J; bases not matched to a gene: 10. The germline V gene has CDR1 SGHTS and CDR2 YDEGEE. The CDR3 is 16 residues long. CDR3 DNA sequence: TGTGCCAGCAGCCTCCCTGATAGGGACAGTGGAAACACCATATATTTT. Residues: CASSLPDRDSGNTIYF. Together with reference TRBV5-8 and TRBJ1-3, the CDR3 gives the full variable domain: EAGVTQSPTHLIKTRGQQATLRCSPISGHTSVYWYQQALGLGLQFLLWYDEGEERNRGNFPPRFSGRQFPNYSSELNVNALELEDSALYLCASSLPDRDSGNTIYFGEGSWLTVV.

CDR3 coding DNA: TGTGCCAGCAGCGCAAGGGGGACTAGCGGGATATACAATGAGCAGTTCTTC. It yields the protein CASSARGTSGIYNEQFF. The chain is built from TRBV13 and TRBJ2-1; 13 bases align to TRBD2. This CDR3 has 17 residues. The V gene end was trimmed by 5 bases and the J gene end by 4 bases; junction bases not matched to a gene: 8. CDR1 and CDR2 from the germline V gene are PRHDT and FYEKMQ (reference sequence).

This chain joins TRBV4-3 and TRBJ2-1; 7 nucleotides align to TRBD2. The junction had 15 bases not matched to a gene; V was cut back by 7 bases and J by 6 bases. The CDR3 has 16 amino acids. Germline CDR1 and CDR2: LGHNA and YSLEER. The CDR3 loop reads CASTRDPAGVINEQFF. The CDR3 DNA reads TGCGCCAGCACCCGGGACCCGGCGGGAGTAATCAATGAGCAGTTCTTC.

The sample holds a few counts of this clone. The chain has TRBV6-1 and TRBJ1-1, with unresolved D. CDR3 size: 13 residues. V was trimmed by 3 bases and J by 6 bases, leaving 11 bases between them. The V gene's germline CDR1 is MNHNS and CDR2 SASEGT. The CDR3 DNA reads as TGTGCCAGCAGTGATTGTGCGTTCCCTGAAGCTTTCTTT. This encodes CASSDCAFPEAFF.

This clone was counted between two and nine times. This sequence joins TRBV14 and TRBJ2-3; D perhaps matches TRBD2 (6 bases). Germline CDR1 reads SGHDN; CDR2 reads FVKESK. This CDR3 contains 18 residues. V was cut by 0 bases and J by 3 bases, with 19 bases left in between. CDR3 DNA sequence: TGTGCCAGCAGCCAAGATCCGGGAGACGGTGCAGAGACAGATACGCAGTATTTT. This sequence encodes CASSQDPGDGAETDTQYF.

The J gene is TRBJ2-3, the V gene TRBV29-1; 10 bases are a match to TRBD2. Losses at the gene ends were 3 bases for V and 0 bases for J; bases not matched to a gene: 18. From germline, CDR1 is SQVTM and CDR2 ANQGSEA. The CDR3 spans 20 residues. CDR3 bases: TGCAGCGTTGATGAACGGCGGAGAGTAGCGGGAGGTTGGAGCACAGATACGCAGTATTTT. This gives the protein CSVDERRRVAGGWSTDTQYF.

V gene TRBV5-6 combines with J gene TRBJ2-5; 9 nucleotides match TRBD1. The length of the CDR3 is 14 residues. V was pared by 4 bases and J by 3 bases, with 4 bases of the junction left unmatched. The germline V gene has CDR1 SGHDT and CDR2 YYEEEE. The CDR3, as DNA: TGTGCCAGCAGCGCGGGACAGGGCGAAGAGACCCAGTACTTC. Its protein product is CASSAGQGEETQYF.

The chain uses TRBV5-4 and TRBJ1-5; the match to TRBD1 covers 11 bases. The CDR3 has 13 residues. V lost 7 bases to trimming and J lost 7 bases; unmatched junction nucleotides: 4. CDR1 and CDR2 (germline): SGHNT, YYREEE (reference sequence). In DNA, the CDR3 is TGTGCCAGCGCCGGGGACAGGGGGCAGCCCCAGCATTTT. Translating gives CASAGDRGQPQHF.

This clone was seen more than once but under ten times. V gene TRBV29-1 combines with J gene TRBJ2-3; 7 nucleotides agree with TRBD2. The CDR3 length is 12 residues. Germline assignment: CDR1 SQVTM and CDR2 ANQGSEA. Germline trimming cut 5 bases from V and 6 bases from J; bases unmatched to any gene: 5. This chain's CDR3 is CSVRREPDTQYF. CDR3 sequence (DNA): TGCAGCGTTAGGCGGGAGCCCGATACGCAGTATTTT.

The gene calls are TRBV27 and TRBJ2-1; D might be TRBD2 (7 bases). Germline V CDR1 and CDR2: MNHEY, SMNVEV (reference sequence). V lost 4 bases and J lost 7, with 26 bases in between. The CDR3 is 18 residues long. CDR3 in amino acids: CASSSSRRGGERGNEQFF. The DNA for the CDR3 is TGTGCCAGCAGTTCCTCTCGGAGGGGGGGGGAGAGGGGGAATGAGCAGTTCTTC.

The V call is TRBV7-9, the J call TRBJ2-7; D is unclear. Germline values: CDR1 SEHNR, CDR2 FQNEAQ (reference sequence). CDR3 size: 15 residues. V dropped 2 bases and J dropped 2 bases, with 13 bases sitting between them. The CDR3: CASSLCPDKPYEQYF. In DNA, the CDR3 is TGTGCCAGCAGCTTATGCCCCGACAAGCCCTACGAGCAGTACTTC.

The chain links TRBV5-1 to TRBJ1-5; D not certain. This CDR3 has 17 amino acids. V lost 0 bases to trimming and J lost 5 bases, with 18 bases between them. Germline CDR1 is SGHRS and CDR2 is YFSETQ. This CDR3 reads CASSLEIRGSEDQPQHF. For the CDR3, the DNA is TGCGCCAGCAGCTTGGAAATCAGAGGCAGCGAGGATCAGCCCCAGCATTTT.

This clone was seen a single time. The V call is TRBV5-1, the J call TRBJ2-3, with D possibly TRBD1 on 8 matching bases. The V end lost 7 bases, the J end lost 0 bases, and 12 bases lay between the germline ends. Germline CDR1 SGHRS, CDR2 YFSETQ. The length of the CDR3 is 14 residues. CDR3 sequence: CASLQGGSTDTQYF. The CDR3 region has the DNA TGCGCCAGCCTACAGGGGGGGAGCACAGATACGCAGTATTTT.

The V call is TRBV6-6, the J call TRBJ2-7; 9 bases are shared with TRBD1. Trimming cost V 4 bases and J 2 bases; bases outside gene matches: 9. Germline values: CDR1 MNHNY, CDR2 SVGAGI (reference sequence). This CDR3 region has 16 residues. The CDR3 DNA reads TGTGCCAGCAGTTCCCCGGGACAGGGTTATACCTACGAGCAGTACTTC. Its translation: CASSSPGQGYTYEQYF.

The chain links TRBV7-2 to TRBJ2-1; 7 bases agree with TRBD2. J was trimmed by 6 bases and V by 9 bases; bases with no gene match: 8. The CDR3 runs to 13 residues. CDR1 and CDR2 (germline): SGHTA, FQGNSA. The CDR3: CASRWVAGNEQFF. In DNA form, the CDR3 reads TGTGCCAGTCGTTGGGTAGCGGGCAATGAGCAGTTCTTC.

V usage is TRBV11-2 and J usage is TRBJ2-3, with 11 bases matching TRBD2. The CDR3 contains 16 residues. The trim removed 3 bases at V and 5 bases at J, leaving 7 bases unmatched. Germline CDR1 SGHAT, CDR2 FQNNGV. CDR3 sequence: CASSFGTSGQGDTQYF. The CDR3 region has the DNA TGTGCCAGCAGCTTCGGGACTAGCGGCCAGGGAGATACGCAGTATTTT.

J is TRBJ1-1 and V is TRBV7-2, with 7 bases aligning to TRBD1. V dropped 5 bases and J dropped 4; count of bases not matched to a gene: 13. The germline gives CDR1 SGHTA, CDR2 FQGNSA. The CDR3 totals 16 residues. The CDR3 DNA follows: TGTGCCAGCAGCACTAGAGGGGGCAGGGGTCGCACTGAAGCTTTCTTT. Translated, it gives CASSTRGGRGRTEAFF.

This clone appeared a single time. This rearrangement joins TRBV12-1 to TRBJ2-5; TRBD2, as called in the table, went unchecked against the DNA. TRBV12-1 is deemed a pseudogene. The CDR3 length is 16 residues. In DNA form, the CDR3 reads TGTGCCAGCAGCTTTCAGGCTAGCGGGAGTGCAGAGACCCAGTACTTC. This codes for CASSFQASGSAETQYF.

The chain is built from TRBV5-1 and TRBJ1-1, with TRBD1 matching over 9 bases. J gave up 1 base and V 2 bases, and 6 bases lay outside the gene matches. CDR3 length equals 16 residues. Germline V lookup: CDR1 SGHRS, CDR2 YFSETQ. The CDR3 loop is CASSFTGGAENTEAFF. The CDR3 DNA is TGCGCCAGCAGCTTTACAGGGGGCGCGGAGAACACTGAAGCTTTCTTT.

The chain links TRBV11-3 to TRBJ2-1; 7 bases match TRBD2. V shed 2 bases and J 0 bases; nucleotides not matched to a gene: 7. Germline loops: CDR1 SGHNT, CDR2 YENEEA. The CDR3 totals 17 residues. The CDR3 loop reads CASSLILSGASYNEQFF. For the CDR3, the DNA is TGTGCCAGCAGCTTAATTTTGAGCGGGGCCTCCTACAATGAGCAGTTCTTC.

As DNA, the CDR3 is TGTGCTAGTGGGAAAGCTGGGACACCTCTAAGTTCGGATGGCTACACCTTC. Its translation: CASGKAGTPLSSDGYTF. The chain couples TRBV12-5 to TRBJ1-2, with D tentatively TRBD1 (6 bases). CDR1 is LGHNT, CDR2 FRNRAP, per germline. The germline V and J ends were trimmed by 6 bases and 6 bases, with 26 bases remaining between them. The CDR3 covers 17 residues.

The chain uses TRBV14 and TRBJ2-1; tentatively, D is TRBD2 (6 bases). Germline assignment: CDR1 SGHDN and CDR2 FVKESK. V dropped 0 bases and J dropped 6 bases, with 15 bases sitting between them. The CDR3 spans 16 residues. CDR3 coding DNA: TGTGCCAGCAGCCAAGAACTATATAGCGGCTCCAATGAGCAGTTCTTC. This sequence encodes CASSQELYSGSNEQFF.

This chain links TRBV10-3 with TRBJ1-5; D uncertain. Trimming stripped 0 bases from V and 6 bases from J, with 9 bases between. The germline V gene has CDR1 ENHRY and CDR2 SYGVKD. The CDR3 consists of 14 residues. The CDR3 sequence: CAISESRGCQPQHF. The DNA of the CDR3 is TGTGCCATCAGTGAGTCTAGAGGGTGTCAGCCCCAGCATTTT.